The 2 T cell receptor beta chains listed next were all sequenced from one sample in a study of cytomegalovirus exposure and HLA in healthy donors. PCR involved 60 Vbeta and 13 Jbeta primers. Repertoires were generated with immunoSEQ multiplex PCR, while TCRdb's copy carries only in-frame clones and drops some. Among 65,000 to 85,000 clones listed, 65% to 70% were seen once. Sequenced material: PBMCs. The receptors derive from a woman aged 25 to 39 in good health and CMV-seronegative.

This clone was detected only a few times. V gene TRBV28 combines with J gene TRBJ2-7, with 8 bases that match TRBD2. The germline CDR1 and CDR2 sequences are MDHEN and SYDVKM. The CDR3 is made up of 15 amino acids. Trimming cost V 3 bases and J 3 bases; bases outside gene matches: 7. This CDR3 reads CASSFPGGGSYEQYF. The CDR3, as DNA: TGTGCCAGCAGTTTCCCCGGCGGGGGGAGCTACGAGCAGTACTTC.

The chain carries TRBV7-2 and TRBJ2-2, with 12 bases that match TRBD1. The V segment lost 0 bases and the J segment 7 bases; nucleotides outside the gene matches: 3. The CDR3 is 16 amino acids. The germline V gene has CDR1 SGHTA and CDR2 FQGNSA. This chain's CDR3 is CASSLAGQGAIGELFF. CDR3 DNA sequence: TGTGCCAGCAGCTTAGCGGGACAGGGGGCAATCGGGGAGCTGTTTTTT. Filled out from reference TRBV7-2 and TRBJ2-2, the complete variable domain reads GAGVSQSPSNKVTEKGKDVELRCDPISGHTALYWYRQSLGQGLEFLIYFQGNSAPDKSGLPSDRFSAERTGGSVSTLTIQRTQQEDSAVYLCASSLAGQGAIGELFFGEGSRLTVL.